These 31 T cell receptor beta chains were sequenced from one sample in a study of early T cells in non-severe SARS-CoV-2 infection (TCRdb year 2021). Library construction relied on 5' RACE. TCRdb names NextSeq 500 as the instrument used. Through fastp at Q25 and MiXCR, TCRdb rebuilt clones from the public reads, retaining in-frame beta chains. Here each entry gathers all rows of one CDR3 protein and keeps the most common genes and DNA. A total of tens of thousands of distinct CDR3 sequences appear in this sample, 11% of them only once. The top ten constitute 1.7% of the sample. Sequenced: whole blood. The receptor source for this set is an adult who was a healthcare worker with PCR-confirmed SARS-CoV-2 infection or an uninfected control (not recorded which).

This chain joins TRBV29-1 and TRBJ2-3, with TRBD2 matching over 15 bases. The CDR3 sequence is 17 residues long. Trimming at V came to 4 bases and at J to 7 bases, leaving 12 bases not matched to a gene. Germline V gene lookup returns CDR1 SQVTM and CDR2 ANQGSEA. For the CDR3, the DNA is TGCAGCGTTGGGACTAGCGGGGGGGCCAGCCGGAGATATACGCAGTATTTT. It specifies CSVGTSGGASRRYTQYF.

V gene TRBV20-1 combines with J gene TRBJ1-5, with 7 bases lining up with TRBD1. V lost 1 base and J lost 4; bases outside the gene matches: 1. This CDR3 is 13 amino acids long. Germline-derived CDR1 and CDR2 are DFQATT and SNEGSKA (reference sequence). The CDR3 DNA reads TGCAGTGCTAGAGGGGACAGAAATCAGCCCCAGCATTTT. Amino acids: CSARGDRNQPQHF.

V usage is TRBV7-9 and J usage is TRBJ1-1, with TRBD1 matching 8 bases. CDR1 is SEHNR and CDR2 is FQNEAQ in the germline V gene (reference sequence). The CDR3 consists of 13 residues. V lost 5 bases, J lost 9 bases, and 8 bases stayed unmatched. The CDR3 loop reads CASSVTGQGKAFF. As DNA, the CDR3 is TGTGCCAGCAGCGTGACCGGACAGGGTAAAGCTTTCTTT.

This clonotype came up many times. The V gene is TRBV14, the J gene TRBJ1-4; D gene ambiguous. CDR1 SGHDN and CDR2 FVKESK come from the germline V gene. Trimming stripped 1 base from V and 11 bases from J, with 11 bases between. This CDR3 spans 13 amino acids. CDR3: CASSQGTYGKLFF. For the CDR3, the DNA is TGTGCCAGCAGCCAAGGGACGTACGGGAAACTGTTTTTT. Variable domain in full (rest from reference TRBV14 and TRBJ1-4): EAGVTQFPSHSVIEKGQTVTLRCDPISGHDNLYWYRRVMGKEIKFLLHFVKESKQDESGMPNNRFLAERTGGTYSTLKVQPAELEDSGVYFCASSQGTYGKLFFGSGTQLSVL.

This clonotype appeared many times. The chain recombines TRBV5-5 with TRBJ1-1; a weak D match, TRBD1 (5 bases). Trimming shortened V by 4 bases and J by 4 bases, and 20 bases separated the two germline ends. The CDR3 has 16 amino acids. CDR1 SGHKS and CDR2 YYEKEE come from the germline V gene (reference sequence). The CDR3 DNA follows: TGTGCCAGCAGCCGAACAGGACGGACTTGGGGCACTGAAGCTTTCTTT. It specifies CASSRTGRTWGTEAFF. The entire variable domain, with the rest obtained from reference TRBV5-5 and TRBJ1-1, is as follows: DAGVTQSPTHLIKTRGQQVTLRCSPISGHKSVSWYQQVLGQGPQFIFQYYEKEERGRGNFPDRFSARQFPNYSSELNVNALLLGDSALYLCASSRTGRTWGTEAFFGQGTRLTVV.

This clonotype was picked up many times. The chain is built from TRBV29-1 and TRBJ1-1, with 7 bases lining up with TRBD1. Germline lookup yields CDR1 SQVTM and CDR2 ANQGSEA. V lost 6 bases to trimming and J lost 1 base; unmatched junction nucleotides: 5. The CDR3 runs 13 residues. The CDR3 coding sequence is TGCAGCGTGGAATGGGACAGGAACACTGAAGCTTTCTTT. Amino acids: CSVEWDRNTEAFF. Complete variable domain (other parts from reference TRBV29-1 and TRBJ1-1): SAVISQKPSRDICQRGTSLTIQCQVDSQVTMMFWYRQQPGQSLTLIATANQGSEATYESGFVIDKFPISRPNLTFSTLTVSNMSPEDSSIYLCSVEWDRNTEAFFGQGTRLTVV.

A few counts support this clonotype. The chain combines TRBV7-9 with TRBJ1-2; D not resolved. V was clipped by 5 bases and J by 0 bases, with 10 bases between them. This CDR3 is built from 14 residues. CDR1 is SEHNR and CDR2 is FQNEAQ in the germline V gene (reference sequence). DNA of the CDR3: TGTGCCAGCAGCCCGACCGGAGCTAACTATGGCTACACCTTC. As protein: CASSPTGANYGYTF.

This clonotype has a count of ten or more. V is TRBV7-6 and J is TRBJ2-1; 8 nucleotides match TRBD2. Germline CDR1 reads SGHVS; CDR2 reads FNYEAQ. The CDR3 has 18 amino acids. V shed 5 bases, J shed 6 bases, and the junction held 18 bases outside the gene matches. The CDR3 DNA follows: TGTGCCAGCAGCCCGCAAAGTTGGGTAGCGGGGAATAGCAATGAGCAGTTCTTC. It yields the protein CASSPQSWVAGNSNEQFF.

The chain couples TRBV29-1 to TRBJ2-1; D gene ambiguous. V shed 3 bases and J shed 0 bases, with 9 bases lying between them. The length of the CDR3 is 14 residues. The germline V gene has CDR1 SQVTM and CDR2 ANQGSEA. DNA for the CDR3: TGCAGCGTTGAGCCTAGGAGCTCCTACAATGAGCAGTTCTTC. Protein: CSVEPRSSYNEQFF.

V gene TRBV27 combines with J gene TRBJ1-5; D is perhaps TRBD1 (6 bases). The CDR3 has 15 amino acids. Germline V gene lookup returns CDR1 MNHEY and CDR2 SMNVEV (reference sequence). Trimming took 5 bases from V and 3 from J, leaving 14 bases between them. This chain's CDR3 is CASSPGGTFNQPQHF. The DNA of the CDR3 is TGTGCCAGCAGTCCGGGGGGGACATTCAATCAGCCCCAGCATTTT.

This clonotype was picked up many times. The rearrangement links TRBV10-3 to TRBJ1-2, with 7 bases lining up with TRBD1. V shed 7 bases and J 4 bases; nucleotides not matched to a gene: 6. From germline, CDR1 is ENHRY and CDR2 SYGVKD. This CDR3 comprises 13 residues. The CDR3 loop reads CAITGTDRYGYTF. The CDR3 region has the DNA TGTGCCATCACAGGGACAGATCGCTATGGCTACACCTTC.

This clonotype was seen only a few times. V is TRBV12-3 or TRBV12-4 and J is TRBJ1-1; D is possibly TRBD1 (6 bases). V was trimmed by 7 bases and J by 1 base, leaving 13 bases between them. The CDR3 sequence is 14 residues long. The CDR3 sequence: CASTRQVTNTEAFF. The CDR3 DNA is TGTGCCAGCACCCGACAGGTAACGAACACTGAAGCTTTCTTT.

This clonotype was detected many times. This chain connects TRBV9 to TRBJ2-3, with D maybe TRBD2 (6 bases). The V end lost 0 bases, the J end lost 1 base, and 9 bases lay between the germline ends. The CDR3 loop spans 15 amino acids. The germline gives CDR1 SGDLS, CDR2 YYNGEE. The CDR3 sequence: CASSVGSSGTDTQYF. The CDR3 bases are TGTGCCAGCAGCGTAGGGTCTAGCGGCACAGATACGCAGTATTTT. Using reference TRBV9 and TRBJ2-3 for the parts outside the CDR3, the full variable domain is DSGVTQTPKHLITATGQRVTLRCSPRSGDLSVYWYQQSLDQGLQFLIQYYNGEERAKGNILERFSAQQFPDLHSELNLSSLELGDSALYFCASSVGSSGTDTQYFGPGTRLTVL.

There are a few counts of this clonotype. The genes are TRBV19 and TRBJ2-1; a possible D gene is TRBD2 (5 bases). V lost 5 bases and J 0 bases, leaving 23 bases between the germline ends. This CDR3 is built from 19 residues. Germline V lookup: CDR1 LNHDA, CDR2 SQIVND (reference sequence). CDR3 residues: CASSHGPLGAASSYNEQFF. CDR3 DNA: TGTGCCAGTAGTCATGGGCCCTTAGGAGCGGCCAGCTCCTACAATGAGCAGTTCTTC.

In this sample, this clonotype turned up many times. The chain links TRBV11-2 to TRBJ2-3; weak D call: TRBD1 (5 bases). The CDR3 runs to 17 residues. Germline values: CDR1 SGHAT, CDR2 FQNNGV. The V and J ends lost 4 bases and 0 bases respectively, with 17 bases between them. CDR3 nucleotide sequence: TGTGCCAGCAGCTCCCCTTGGGGCGACGCAAGCACAGATACGCAGTATTTT. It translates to CASSSPWGDASTDTQYF.

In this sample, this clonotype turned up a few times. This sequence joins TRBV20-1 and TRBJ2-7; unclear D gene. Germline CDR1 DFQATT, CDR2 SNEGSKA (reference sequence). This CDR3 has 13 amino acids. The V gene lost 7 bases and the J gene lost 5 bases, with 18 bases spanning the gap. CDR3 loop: CSVLTGHHDEQYF. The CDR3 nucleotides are TGCAGTGTTTTAACGGGTCATCACGACGAGCAGTACTTC.

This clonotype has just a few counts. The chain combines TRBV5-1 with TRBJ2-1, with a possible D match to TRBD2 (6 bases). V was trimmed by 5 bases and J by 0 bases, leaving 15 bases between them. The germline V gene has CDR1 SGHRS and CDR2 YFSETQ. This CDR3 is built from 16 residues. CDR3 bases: TGCGCCAGCAGACGTGGGGCGGGGCTCTCCTACAATGAGCAGTTCTTC. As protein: CASRRGAGLSYNEQFF.

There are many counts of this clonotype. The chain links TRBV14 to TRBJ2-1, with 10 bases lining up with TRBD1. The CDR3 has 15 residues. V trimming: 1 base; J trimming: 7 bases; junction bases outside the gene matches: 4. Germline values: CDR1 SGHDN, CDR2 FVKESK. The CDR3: CASSQGGQGGNEQFF. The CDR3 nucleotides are TGTGCCAGCAGCCAAGGTGGACAGGGGGGGAATGAGCAGTTCTTC. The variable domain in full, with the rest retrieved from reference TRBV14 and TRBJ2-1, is EAGVTQFPSHSVIEKGQTVTLRCDPISGHDNLYWYRRVMGKEIKFLLHFVKESKQDESGMPNNRFLAERTGGTYSTLKVQPAELEDSGVYFCASSQGGQGGNEQFFGPGTRLTVL.

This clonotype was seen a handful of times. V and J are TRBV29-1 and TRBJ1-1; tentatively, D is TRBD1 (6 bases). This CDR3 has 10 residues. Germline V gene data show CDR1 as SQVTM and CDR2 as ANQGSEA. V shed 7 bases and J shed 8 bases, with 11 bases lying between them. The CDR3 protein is CSGGDIEAFF. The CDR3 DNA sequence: TGCAGCGGCGGGGACATAGAAGCTTTCTTT.

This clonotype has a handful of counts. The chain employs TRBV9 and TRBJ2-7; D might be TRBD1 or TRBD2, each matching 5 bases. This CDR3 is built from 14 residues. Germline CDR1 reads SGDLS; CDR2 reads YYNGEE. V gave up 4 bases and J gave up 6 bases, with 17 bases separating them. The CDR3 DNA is TGTGCCAGCAGCCCTCCGAGGGGTCTGTCCGAGCAGTACTTC. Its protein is CASSPPRGLSEQYF.

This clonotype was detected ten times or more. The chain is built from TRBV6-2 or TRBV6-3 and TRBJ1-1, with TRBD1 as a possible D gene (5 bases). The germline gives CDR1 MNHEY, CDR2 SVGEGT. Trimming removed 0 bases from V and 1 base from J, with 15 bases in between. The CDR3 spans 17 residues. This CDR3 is CASSYSEGQGWNTEAFF. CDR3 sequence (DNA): TGTGCCAGCAGTTACTCCGAAGGGCAGGGTTGGAACACTGAAGCTTTCTTT.

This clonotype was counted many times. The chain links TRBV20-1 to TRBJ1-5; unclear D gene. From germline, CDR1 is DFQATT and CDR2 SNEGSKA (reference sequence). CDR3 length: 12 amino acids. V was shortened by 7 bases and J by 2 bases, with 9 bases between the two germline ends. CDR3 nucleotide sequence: TGCAGTGTTGGACGCCGCAATCAGCCCCAGCATTTT. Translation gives CSVGRRNQPQHF.

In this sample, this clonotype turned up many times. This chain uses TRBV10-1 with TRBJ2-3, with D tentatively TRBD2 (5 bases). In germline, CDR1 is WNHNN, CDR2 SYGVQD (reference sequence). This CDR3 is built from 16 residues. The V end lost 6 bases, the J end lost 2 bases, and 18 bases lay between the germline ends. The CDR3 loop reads CASSPDSLRATDTQYF. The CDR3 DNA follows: TGCGCCAGCAGCCCTGATTCCCTGCGGGCCACAGATACGCAGTATTTT.

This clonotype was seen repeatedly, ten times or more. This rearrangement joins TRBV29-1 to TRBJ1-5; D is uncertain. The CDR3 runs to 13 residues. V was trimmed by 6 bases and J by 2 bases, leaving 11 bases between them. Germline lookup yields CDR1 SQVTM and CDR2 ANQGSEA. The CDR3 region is CSVTEGRNQPQHF. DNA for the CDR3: TGCAGCGTAACTGAAGGACGCAATCAGCCCCAGCATTTT.

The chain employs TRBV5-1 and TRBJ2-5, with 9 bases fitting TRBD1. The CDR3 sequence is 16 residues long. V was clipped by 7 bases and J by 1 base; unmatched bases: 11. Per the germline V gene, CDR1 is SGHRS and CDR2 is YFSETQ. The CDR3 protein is CASRAGDRDPQETQYF. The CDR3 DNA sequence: TGCGCCAGCCGGGCCGGGGACAGGGATCCCCAAGAGACCCAGTACTTC.

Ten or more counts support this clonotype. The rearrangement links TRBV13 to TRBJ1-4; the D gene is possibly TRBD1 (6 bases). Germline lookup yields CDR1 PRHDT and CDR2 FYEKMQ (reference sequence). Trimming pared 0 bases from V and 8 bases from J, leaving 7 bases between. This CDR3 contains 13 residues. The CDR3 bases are TGTGCCAGCAGCTTAGGAGACAGGGAAAAACTGTTTTTT. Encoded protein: CASSLGDREKLFF. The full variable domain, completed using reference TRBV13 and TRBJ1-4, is AAGVIQSPRHLIKEKRETATLKCYPIPRHDTVYWYQQGPGQDPQFLISFYEKMQSDKGSIPDRFSAQQFSDYHSELNMSSLELGDSALYFCASSLGDREKLFFGSGTQLSVL.

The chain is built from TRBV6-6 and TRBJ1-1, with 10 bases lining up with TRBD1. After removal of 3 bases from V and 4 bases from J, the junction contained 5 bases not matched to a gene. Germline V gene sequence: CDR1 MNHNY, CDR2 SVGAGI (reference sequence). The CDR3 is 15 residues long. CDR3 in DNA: TGTGCCAGCAGTTATCTGGGACAGGGGAGCACTGAAGCTTTCTTT. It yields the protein CASSYLGQGSTEAFF.

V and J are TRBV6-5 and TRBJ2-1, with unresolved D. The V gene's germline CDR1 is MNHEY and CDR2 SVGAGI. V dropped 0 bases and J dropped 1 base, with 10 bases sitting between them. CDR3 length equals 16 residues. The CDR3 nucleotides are TGTGCCAGCAGTTACTCGGCCGACTTATCCTACAATGAGCAGTTCTTC. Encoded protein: CASSYSADLSYNEQFF.

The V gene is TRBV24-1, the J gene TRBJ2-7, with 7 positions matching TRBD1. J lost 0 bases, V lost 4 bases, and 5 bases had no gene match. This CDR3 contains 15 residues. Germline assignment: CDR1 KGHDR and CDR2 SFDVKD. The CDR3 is CATSDCWDSSYEQYF. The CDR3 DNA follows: TGTGCCACCAGTGACTGCTGGGACAGCTCCTACGAGCAGTACTTC.

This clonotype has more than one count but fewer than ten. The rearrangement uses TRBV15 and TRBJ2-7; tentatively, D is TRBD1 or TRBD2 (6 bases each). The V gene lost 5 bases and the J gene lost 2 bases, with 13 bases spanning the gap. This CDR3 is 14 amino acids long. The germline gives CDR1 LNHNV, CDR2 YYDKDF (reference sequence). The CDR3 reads CATSGGTRAYEQYF. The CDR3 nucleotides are TGTGCCACCAGCGGCGGGACACGTGCCTACGAGCAGTACTTC.

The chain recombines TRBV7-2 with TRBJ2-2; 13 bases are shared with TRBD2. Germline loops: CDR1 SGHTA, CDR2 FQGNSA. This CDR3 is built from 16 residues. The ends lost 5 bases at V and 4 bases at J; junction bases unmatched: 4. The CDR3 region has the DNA TGTGCCAGCAGCACCCGGACTAGCGGGAGCACCGGGGAGCTGTTTTTT. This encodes CASSTRTSGSTGELFF.